The next 23 T cell receptor beta chains were all read from a single sample in a study of blood T cell repertoires in COVID-19. TCRdb's table, derived via immunoSEQ multiplex PCR, lists solely in-frame clones and lacks some. This sample has around 210,000 clones, with over 75% found just once. Material: peripheral blood. These receptor sequences come from a man between 45 and 60 years old with COVID-19, enrolled during active disease.

The genes are TRBV15 and TRBJ2-7; D call uncertain. The CDR3 length is 15 residues. Germline V gene sequence: CDR1 LNHNV, CDR2 YYDKDF (reference sequence). V was cut by 0 bases and J by 9 bases, with 18 bases left in between. The CDR3 region is CATSRDRKPAFGQYF. DNA for the CDR3: TGTGCCACCAGCAGAGATAGAAAACCCGCTTTCGGGCAGTACTTC.

The rearrangement links TRBV19 to TRBJ1-4, with 7 bases lining up with TRBD1. V shed 4 bases and J 8 bases; nucleotides not matched to a gene: 16. The CDR3 is 17 residues long. Germline values: CDR1 LNHDA, CDR2 SQIVND (reference sequence). The CDR3 spells CASSNLQGSSRREKLFF. The CDR3 DNA follows: TGTGCCAGTAGTAATCTACAGGGGAGCTCGCGGCGGGAAAAACTGTTTTTT.

This chain links TRBV6-5 with TRBJ1-1; no clear D gene. Deletions cut 8 bases from V and 4 bases from J, with 14 bases between. This CDR3 is 13 amino acids long. CDR1 MNHEY and CDR2 SVGAGI come from the germline V gene. DNA of the CDR3: TGTGCCAGCGGACGGACTGTCGGCACTGAAGCTTTCTTT. Its translation is CASGRTVGTEAFF.

A single count supports this clone. J is TRBJ1-5 and V is TRBV2; D remains unclear. From germline, CDR1 is SNHLY and CDR2 FYNNEI. Trimming left V 4 bases short and J 0 bases short, with 10 bases between. The CDR3 runs to 15 residues. The DNA of the CDR3 is TGTGCCAGCAGTGGGGCCGTTGATAGCAATCAGCCCCAGCATTTT. Translating it yields CASSGAVDSNQPQHF.

This clone was counted a few times. V gene TRBV6-6 combines with J gene TRBJ2-1, with 12 bases aligning to TRBD2. V lost 5 bases and J lost 0; bases outside the gene matches: 11. Germline CDR1 MNHNY, CDR2 SVGAGI (reference sequence). The CDR3 loop spans 19 amino acids. The CDR3 reads CASSRLAGALTSSYNEQFF. The CDR3 nucleotides read TGTGCCAGCAGTCGACTAGCGGGGGCTCTCACCAGCTCCTACAATGAGCAGTTCTTC.

This chain links TRBV15 with TRBJ2-1; no firm D call. Germline V lookup: CDR1 LNHNV, CDR2 YYDKDF (reference sequence). Between the trimmed V and J ends, which lost 4 bases and 15 bases, there was a span of 7 bases. This CDR3 has 9 amino acids. CDR3 coding DNA: TGTGCCACCAGCATCACACGGTTCTTC. Residues: CATSITRFF.

The V and J genes are TRBV7-8 and TRBJ1-6, with D uncertain. The V gene lost 5 bases and the J gene lost 6 bases, with 8 bases spanning the gap. Germline V CDR1 and CDR2: SGHVS, FQNEAQ. The CDR3 has 13 amino acids. CDR3: CASSVQTNSPLHF. The CDR3 coding sequence is TGTGCCAGCAGCGTACAGACTAATTCACCCCTCCACTTT.

The V call is TRBV27, the J call TRBJ2-2; 7 positions match TRBD1. CDR3 length: 16 amino acids. V was clipped by 4 bases and J by 7 bases; unmatched bases: 12. Germline values: CDR1 MNHEY, CDR2 SMNVEV (reference sequence). The CDR3 is CASSSLPEGAGGELFF. In nucleotides, the CDR3 is TGTGCCAGCAGTTCATTGCCTGAGGGGGCTGGCGGGGAGCTGTTTTTT.

This sequence joins TRBV6-5 and TRBJ2-5; possible D gene TRBD1, 7 bases. Between the trimmed V and J ends, which lost 7 bases and 7 bases, there was a span of 16 bases. CDR1 is MNHEY and CDR2 is SVGAGI in the germline V gene. The CDR3 is 13 amino acids. The CDR3 region is CASNQGGLRTQYF. CDR3 sequence (DNA): TGTGCCAGCAACCAGGGGGGACTGAGGACCCAGTACTTC.

The chain joins TRBV9 to TRBJ2-5; tentative D call: TRBD2 (6 bases). V lost 0 bases and J 4 bases, leaving 7 bases between the germline ends. The CDR3 spans 13 residues. CDR1 and CDR2 (germline): SGDLS, YYNGEE. The CDR3 DNA sequence: TGTGCCAGCAGCGTAGTGGGAGGAGAGACCCAGTACTTC. Its protein is CASSVVGGETQYF.

The CDR3 region is CASSSDRMGSYEQYF. CDR3 DNA: TGTGCCAGCAGCTCCGACAGGATGGGCTCCTACGAGCAGTACTTC. The chain is built from TRBV6-5 and TRBJ2-7; tentative D call: TRBD1 (6 bases). Trimming shortened V by 6 bases and J by 0 bases, and 15 bases separated the two germline ends. The CDR3 sequence is 15 residues long. Per the germline V gene, CDR1 is MNHEY and CDR2 is SVGAGI.

This chain connects TRBV3-1 (or the pseudogene TRBV3-2) to TRBJ1-6; D gene unclear. Trimming removed 2 bases at V and 5 bases at J, with 4 bases between. Looked up from germline, CDR1 is LGHDT and CDR2 is YNNKEL (reference sequence). The CDR3 spans 13 residues. CDR3 sequence: CASSQLDNSPLHF. CDR3 nucleotides: TGTGCCAGCAGCCAACTAGATAATTCACCCCTCCACTTT.

This clone has only one observation. The CDR3 protein is CASSERSLNTEAFF. CDR3 nucleotide sequence: TGTGCCAGCAGTGAAAGGAGCCTGAACACTGAAGCTTTCTTT. The chain uses TRBV2 and TRBJ1-1, with D uncertain. The germline V gene has CDR1 SNHLY and CDR2 FYNNEI. The CDR3 length is 14 residues. Trimming shortened V by 2 bases and J by 0 bases, and 7 bases separated the two germline ends. Using reference TRBV2 and TRBJ1-1 for the parts outside the CDR3, the full variable domain is EPEVTQTPSHQVTQMGQEVILRCVPISNHLYFYWYRQILGQKVEFLVSFYNNEISEKSEIFDDQFSVERPDGSNFTLKIRSTKLEDSAMYFCASSERSLNTEAFFGQGTRLTVV.

The chain combines TRBV7-3 with TRBJ2-7; 7 bases agree with TRBD1. J was trimmed by 4 bases and V by 0 bases; bases with no gene match: 6. The CDR3 sequence is 15 residues long. The germline V gene has CDR1 SGHTA and CDR2 FQGTGA. As DNA, the CDR3 is TGTGCCAGCAGCTTAACAGGGGGCGCTTCTTACGAGCAGTACTTC. Protein product: CASSLTGGASYEQYF.

The V and J genes are TRBV18 and TRBJ1-2; D possibly corresponds to TRBD1 (6 bases). The CDR3 length is 15 residues. The germline V and J ends were trimmed by 0 bases and 4 bases, with 12 bases remaining between them. Germline assignment: CDR1 KGHSH and CDR2 LQKENI. CDR3: CASSPPTGLFYGYTF. CDR3 DNA: TGTGCCAGCTCACCACCGACAGGCCTTTTCTATGGCTACACCTTC.

The chain combines TRBV7-2 with TRBJ1-5, with 9 bases aligning to TRBD1. In germline, CDR1 is SGHTA, CDR2 FQGNSA. V lost 0 bases and J lost 4; bases outside the gene matches: 1. This CDR3 region has 15 residues. This CDR3 reads CASSLAGTGNQPQHF. In nucleotides, the CDR3 is TGTGCCAGCAGCTTAGCGGGGACAGGGAATCAGCCCCAGCATTTT.

The rearrangement links TRBV7-9 to TRBJ1-6; 9 bases agree with TRBD1. With 6 bases clipped from V and 8 bases from J, the junction kept 5 bases outside the gene matches. Germline CDR1 and CDR2: SEHNR and FQNEAQ (reference sequence). The length of the CDR3 is 14 residues. In nucleotides, the CDR3 is TGTGCCAGCAGTTTGGGACAGGGTGATTCACCCCTCCACTTT. Its translation: CASSLGQGDSPLHF.

This chain connects TRBV28 to TRBJ2-7; D is unclear. This CDR3 spans 11 amino acids. From germline, CDR1 is MDHEN and CDR2 SYDVKM. V was pared by 4 bases and J by 4 bases, with 5 bases between. The CDR3 nucleotides are TGTGCCAGCAGTTCCCCTTACGAGCAGTACTTC. Translated, it gives CASSSPYEQYF.

This clone has a single count. The chain recombines TRBV5-1 with TRBJ2-1, with 10 bases matching TRBD1. Losses at the gene ends were 4 bases for V and 1 base for J; bases not matched to a gene: 5. This CDR3 region has 16 residues. Germline CDR1 and CDR2: SGHRS and YFSETQ. The CDR3: CASSRQGQGSYNEQFF. The CDR3 DNA follows: TGCGCCAGCAGCAGACAGGGACAGGGGTCCTACAATGAGCAGTTCTTC.

The gene calls are TRBV18 and TRBJ2-7; the match to TRBD2 covers 8 bases. The V gene end was trimmed by 2 bases and the J gene end by 1 base; junction bases not matched to a gene: 7. Germline lookup yields CDR1 KGHSH and CDR2 LQKENI. The CDR3 extends over 16 amino acids. CDR3 sequence: CASSPLDTGGSYEQYF. CDR3 nucleotide sequence: TGTGCCAGCTCACCATTGGACACGGGAGGGTCCTACGAGCAGTACTTC.

The CDR3 nucleotides are TGTGCCACCAGCCGTAGTCCCAAAGCAACTAATGAAAAACTGTTTTTT. Its translation is CATSRSPKATNEKLFF. This chain joins TRBV15 and TRBJ1-4, with D uncertain. Germline-derived CDR1 and CDR2 are LNHNV and YYDKDF (reference sequence). The CDR3 consists of 16 residues. V was clipped by 5 bases and J by 0 bases, with 13 bases between them.

V is TRBV20-1 and J is TRBJ1-3, with 7 bases matching TRBD1. The junction had 8 bases not matched to a gene; V was cut back by 3 bases and J by 15 bases. Germline V gene sequence: CDR1 DFQATT, CDR2 SNEGSKA (reference sequence). There are 11 residues in the CDR3. The CDR3 DNA is TGCAGTGCTAGGGGGACAGTTACCCCATATTTT. It codes for CSARGTVTPYF.

The chain recombines TRBV6-5 with TRBJ2-2, with D hard to call. The CDR3 covers 14 residues. The germline V gene encodes CDR1 MNHEY and CDR2 SVGAGI. V lost 6 bases and J 0 bases, leaving 8 bases between the germline ends. The CDR3 coding sequence is TGTGCCAGCAGGAAAGCCTCGAACACCGGGGAGCTGTTTTTT. Translation: CASRKASNTGELFF.